This T cell receptor (beta chain) is drawn from a study of T cells expressing NK-cell markers. Study-level information: It was sorted CD3+CD56+NKG2C+, CD3+CD56+NKG2C- and CD3+CD56-NKG2C+ T cells that supplied the TCR beta repertoires.

Researchers built TCR beta cDNA using 5'RACE template switching with UMIs. TCRdb re-analyzed the 5' RACE reads; it lists each CDR3 protein once, without DNA. The table for this sample gives roughly 15,000 distinct CDR3 sequences. This CDR3 has 16 residues. CDR1 SGDLS and CDR2 YYNGEE come from the germline V gene. Findings and caveats of the study: Among four donors, these clonotypes also ranked first in the CD3+CD56-NKG2C+ fraction. Nothing established the HCMV specificity of expanded NKG2C+ T cell clones.

With respect to this clonotype: Antigen specificity is unknown.

Material: blood T cells: a sorted CD56 or NKG2C T cell subset, CD4+ or CD8+ T cells, or bulk PBMC T cells (not recorded which). V usage is TRBV9 and J usage is TRBJ2-1; TCRdb calls TRBD2, which cannot be checked without DNA. The sequence was obtained from a man aged 18-69 years in good health. The CDR3 region is CASSVVSSGVLNEQFF. The entire variable domain, with the rest obtained from reference TRBV9 and TRBJ2-1, is as follows: DSGVTQTPKHLITATGQRVTLRCSPRSGDLSVYWYQQSLDQGLQFLIQYYNGEERAKGNILERFSAQQFPDLHSELNLSSLELGDSALYFCASSVVSSGVLNEQFFGPGTRLTVL.